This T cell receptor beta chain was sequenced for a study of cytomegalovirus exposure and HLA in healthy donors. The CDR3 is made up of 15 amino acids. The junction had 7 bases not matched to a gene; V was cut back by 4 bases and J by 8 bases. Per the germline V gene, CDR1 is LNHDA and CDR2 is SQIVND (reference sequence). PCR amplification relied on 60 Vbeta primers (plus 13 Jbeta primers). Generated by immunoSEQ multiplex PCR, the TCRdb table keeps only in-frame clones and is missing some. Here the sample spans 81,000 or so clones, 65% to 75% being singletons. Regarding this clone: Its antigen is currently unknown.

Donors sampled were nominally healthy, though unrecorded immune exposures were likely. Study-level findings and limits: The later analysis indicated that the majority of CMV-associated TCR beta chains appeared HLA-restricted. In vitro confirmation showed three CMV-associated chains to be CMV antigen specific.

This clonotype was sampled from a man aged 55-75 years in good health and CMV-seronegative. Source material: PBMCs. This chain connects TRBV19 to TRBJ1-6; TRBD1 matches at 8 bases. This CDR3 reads CASSTSRDRYSPLHF. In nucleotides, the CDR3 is TGTGCCAGTAGTACTTCCCGGGACAGGTATTCACCCCTCCACTTT.